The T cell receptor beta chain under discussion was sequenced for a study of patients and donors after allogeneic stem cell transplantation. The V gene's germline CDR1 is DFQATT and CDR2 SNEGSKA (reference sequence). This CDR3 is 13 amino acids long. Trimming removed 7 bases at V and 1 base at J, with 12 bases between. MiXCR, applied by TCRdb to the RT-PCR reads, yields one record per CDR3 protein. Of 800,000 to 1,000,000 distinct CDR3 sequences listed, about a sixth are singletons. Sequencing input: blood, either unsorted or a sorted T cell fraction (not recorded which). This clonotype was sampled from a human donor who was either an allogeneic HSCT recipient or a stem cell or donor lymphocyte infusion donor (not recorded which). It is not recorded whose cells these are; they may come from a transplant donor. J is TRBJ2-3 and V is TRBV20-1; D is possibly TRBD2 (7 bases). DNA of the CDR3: TGCAGTGAAGGGGGGGCCGGCACAGATACGCAGTATTTT. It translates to CSEGGAGTDTQYF.